Listed below are T cell receptor beta chains from one sample, sequenced in a study of control samples from healthy donors and cancer patients. Some clones are missing from TCRdb's copy, which holds only in-frame ones; the method was immunoSEQ multiplex PCR. Of under 150,000 clones detected, about nine tenths appear once; the ten largest clones hold approximately 3.2%. The sequenced sample was blood. These receptors all stem from a man aged 40-49 years in good health. The CDR3 runs from the conserved cysteine through the conserved F or W. The order of the fields is D gene, J gene, clone size, V gene, CDR3 DNA, CDR3 protein. The D gene is left open where the match is weak. The size of a clone is reported for some rows only, either as once, few or many, or as a class for expanded clones.

- | TRBJ2-7 | - | TRBV18 | TGTGCCAGCTCACCACAGGGTACCTACGAGCAGTACTTC | CASSPQGTYEQYF
- | TRBJ2-7 | - | TRBV20-1 | TGCAGTGCTAGTCGCCGGGGGGCTTTCTACGAGCAGTACTTC | CSASRRGAFYEQYF
TRBD1 | TRBJ2-1 | - | TRBV5-1 | TGCGCCAGCAGCTTGGGTCACCGGGACAGGGGGAATGAGCAGTTCTTC | CASSLGHRDRGNEQFF
- | TRBJ2-5 | few | TRBV5-1 | TGCGCCAGCAGCGAAGGTAGATTAAATCAAGAGACCCAGTACTTC | CASSEGRLNQETQYF
- | TRBJ2-6 | - | TRBV5-5 | TGTGCCAGCAGCTTGGACAGCCTTGGGGCCAACGTCCTGACTTTC | CASSLDSLGANVLTF
- | TRBJ2-1 | - | TRBV5-1 | TGCGCCAGCAGCTTGTATAGGGGCGACAATGAGCAGTTCTTC | CASSLYRGDNEQFF
- | TRBJ2-7 | - | TRBV15 | TGTGCCACCAGCAGAGATTTTTTGCGAGGACACTCCTACGAGCAGTACTTC | CATSRDFLRGHSYEQYF
- | TRBJ1-3 | - | TRBV3-1/TRBV3-2 | TGTGCCAGCAGCCTCAGGGATGCTGGAAACACCATATATTTT | CASSLRDAGNTIYF
- | TRBJ2-3 | - | TRBV25-1 | TGTGCCAGCAGTGAATATGCGGGGCTCACAGATACGCAGTATTTT | CASSEYAGLTDTQYF
TRBD1 | TRBJ2-7 | - | TRBV24-1 | TGTGCCACCAGTGATACACCGACAGGGGGCTATTCCTACGAGCAGTACTTC | CATSDTPTGGYSYEQYF
TRBD1 | TRBJ1-2 | - | TRBV27 | TGTGCCAGCAGTTTCGAGTACAGGGGATCCTATGGCTACACCTTC | CASSFEYRGSYGYTF
TRBD2 | TRBJ2-3 | - | TRBV11-2 | TGTGCCAGCAGCTTCGGACTAGCGGGGGGTGGAGATACGCAGTATTTT | CASSFGLAGGGDTQYF
TRBD1 | TRBJ2-5 | - | TRBV24-1 | TGTGCCACCAGTGATTCACAGGGGATGCAGCAAGAGACCCAGTACTTC | CATSDSQGMQQETQYF
TRBD2 | TRBJ2-5 | - | TRBV6-5 | TGTGCCAGCAGTAGCGGGGGGGTGGGAGAGACCCAGTACTTC | CASSSGGVGETQYF
- | TRBJ1-3 | - | TRBV19 | TGTGCCAGTAGTACCAGGGGTAACTCTGGAAACACCATATATTTT | CASSTRGNSGNTIYF
- | TRBJ1-1 | - | TRBV3-1/TRBV3-2 | TGTGCCAGCAGCCCCCACCAGGGTCAAACTGAAGCTTTCTTT | CASSPHQGQTEAFF
TRBD2 | TRBJ2-5 | - | TRBV7-8 | TGTGCCAGCAGCTCCGCGAGCGGGGCCTCAAGGGAGACCCAGTACTTC | CASSSASGASRETQYF
- | TRBJ2-7 | - | TRBV4-3 | TGCGCCAGCAGCCAAGAACCGGGGAGCTACGAGCAGTACTTC | CASSQEPGSYEQYF
TRBD1 | TRBJ2-7 | - | TRBV28 | TGTGCCAGCAGTTTATACAGGGGATACGAGCAGTACTTC | CASSLYRGYEQYF
- | TRBJ2-4 | - | TRBV6-6 | TGTGCCAGCAGACAAAACTCGGTAGCCAAAAACATTCAGTACTTC | CASRQNSVAKNIQYF
TRBD1 | TRBJ2-2 | - | TRBV15 | TGTGCCACCAGCAGAGCGGAGACAGGGGACTTCGGGGAGCTGTTTTTT | CATSRAETGDFGELFF
- | TRBJ1-1 | once | TRBV3-1/TRBV3-2 | TGTGCCAGCAGCCAAGATGACAGAACCACTGAAGCTTTCTTT | CASSQDDRTTEAFF
TRBD2 | TRBJ2-2 | - | TRBV5-1 | TGCGCCAGCAGCTTAACTAGCGGGACTACTACCTGGGAGCTGTTTTTT | CASSLTSGTTTWELFF
TRBD1 | TRBJ2-7 | - | TRBV5-1 | TGCGCCAGCAGCTTGGATGCGGGACAGGGCACCTACGAGCAGTACTTC | CASSLDAGQGTYEQYF
TRBD2 | TRBJ2-4 | - | TRBV29-1 | TGCAGCGTTGGTAGCGGGGGGGCTTCCAAAAACATTCAGTACTTC | CSVGSGGASKNIQYF
- | TRBJ2-1 | - | TRBV18 | TGTGCCAGCTCACCTAGGGGAAATGGTGAGCAGTTCTTC | CASSPRGNGEQFF
- | TRBJ1-1 | - | TRBV7-3 | TGTGCCAGCAGCGACGGGGGGAGGAACACTGAAGCTTTCTTT | CASSDGGRNTEAFF
- | TRBJ2-5 | - | TRBV12-2 | TGTGCAAGTCGCTTAGCGGTGGGACCAGCGGGGAGGCAAGAGACCCAGTACTTC | CASRLAVGPAGRQETQYF
TRBD1 | TRBJ1-3 | - | TRBV30 | TGTGCCTGGAAACCGACAGGGTGGACTGGAAACACCATATATTTT | CAWKPTGWTGNTIYF
- | TRBJ2-7 | - | TRBV14 | TGTGCCAGCAGCCCGGGACATATCTACGAGCAGTACTTC | CASSPGHIYEQYF
- | TRBJ2-7 | - | TRBV7-6 | TGTGCCAGCAGCCCTCCGGGAAGCTCCTACGAGCAGTACTTC | CASSPPGSSYEQYF
- | TRBJ1-3 | - | TRBV6-1 | TGTGCCAGCAGTGAATTGGGCAGGACCTCTGGAAACACCATATATTTT | CASSELGRTSGNTIYF
TRBD1 | TRBJ2-1 | once | TRBV5-6 | TGTGCCAGCTGCTCCAGGGGGAGCTCCTACAATGAGCAGTTCTTC | CASCSRGSSYNEQFF
- | TRBJ1-2 | - | TRBV18 | TGTGCCAGCTCCCCCTCCAACACAGAACGGATGGGAAAAGGCTACACCTTC | CASSPSNTERMGKGYTF
- | TRBJ2-5 | once | TRBV7-6 | TGTGCCAGCAGCTATCTGGAGACCCAGTACTTC | CASSYLETQYF
- | TRBJ2-7 | - | TRBV27 | TGTGCCAGCAGTCGGGTAAGCTCCTACGAGCAGTACTTC | CASSRVSSYEQYF
- | TRBJ2-7 | - | TRBV6-5 | TGTGCCAGCCTCTTCGGGGAACCGGGCTACGAGCAGTACTTC | CASLFGEPGYEQYF
TRBD2 | TRBJ2-5 | - | TRBV2 | TGTGCCAGCAGTGATGGTTCTAGCGGGGGGTATAACCAAGAGACCCAGTACTTC | CASSDGSSGGYNQETQYF
TRBD2 | TRBJ2-7 | medium-sized | TRBV3-1/TRBV3-2 | TGTGCCAGCAGCCAAGCCGACTTAGCGGGGGGGCACGAGCAGTACTTC | CASSQADLAGGHEQYF
- | TRBJ2-1 | - | TRBV18 | TGTGCCAGCACCTCTTCCGCGTCCTACAATGAGCAGTTCTTC | CASTSSASYNEQFF
TRBD1 | TRBJ1-2 | - | TRBV12-3/TRBV12-4 | TGTGCCAGCATCCGGACAGGGCACGGCTACACCTTC | CASIRTGHGYTF
TRBD2 | TRBJ2-2 | - | TRBV7-8 | TGTGCCAGCAGATTAGCGGGGGGACTACCGAACACCGGGGAGCTGTTTTTT | CASRLAGGLPNTGELFF